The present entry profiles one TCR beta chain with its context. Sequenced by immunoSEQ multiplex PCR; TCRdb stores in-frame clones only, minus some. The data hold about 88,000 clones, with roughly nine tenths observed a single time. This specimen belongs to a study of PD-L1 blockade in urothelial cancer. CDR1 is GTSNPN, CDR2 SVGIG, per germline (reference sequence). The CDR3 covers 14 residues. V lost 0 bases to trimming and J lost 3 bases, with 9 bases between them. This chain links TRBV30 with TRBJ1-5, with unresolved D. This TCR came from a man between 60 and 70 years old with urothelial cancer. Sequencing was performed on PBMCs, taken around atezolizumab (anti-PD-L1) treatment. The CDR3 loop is CAWSVAANNQPQHF. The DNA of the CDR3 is TGTGCCTGGAGTGTAGCCGCCAACAATCAGCCCCAGCATTTT.